The clone carrying this T cell receptor beta chain was detected only a few times. CDR3 length: 15 amino acids. With V trimmed by 3 bases and J by 7 bases, 7 bases remained unmatched. Looked up from germline, CDR1 is SEHNR and CDR2 is FQNEAQ (reference sequence). The sample comes from a study of T cell changes during pregnancy in multiple sclerosis. Only in-frame clones appear in the TCRdb table, and some are missing; sequencing was by immunoSEQ multiplex PCR. This sample has tens of thousands of clones, with over 85% found just once. J is TRBJ1-1 and V is TRBV7-9; TRBD1 aligns across 11 bases. The receptor was isolated from a female donor in good health, enrolled as a control in a pregnancy study. The specimen was peripheral blood, collected after pregnancy. In DNA form, the CDR3 reads TGTGCCAGCAGCTTCAGGACAGGGGGCGTCGGTGAAGCTTTCTTT. The encoded protein is CASSFRTGGVGEAFF.